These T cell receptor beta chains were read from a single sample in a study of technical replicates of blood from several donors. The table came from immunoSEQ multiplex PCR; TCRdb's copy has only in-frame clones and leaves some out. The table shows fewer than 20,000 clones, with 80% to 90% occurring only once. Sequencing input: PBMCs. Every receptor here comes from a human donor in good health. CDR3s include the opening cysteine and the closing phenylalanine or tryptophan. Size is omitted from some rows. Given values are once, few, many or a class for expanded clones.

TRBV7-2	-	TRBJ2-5	CASSSGRGETQYF
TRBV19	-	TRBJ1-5	CATAGTGAAQPQHF
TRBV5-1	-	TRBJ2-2	CASSHAGGGNTGELFF
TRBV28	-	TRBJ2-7	CASGKGQGDEQYF
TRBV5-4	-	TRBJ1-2	CASSFRQGASINYGYTF
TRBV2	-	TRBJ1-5	CASSGGQGRRNQPQHF
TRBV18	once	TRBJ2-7	CASSRDSSYEQYF
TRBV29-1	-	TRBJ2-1	CSVLAGVTYNEQFF
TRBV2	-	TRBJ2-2	CASSETSGWMNPGELFF
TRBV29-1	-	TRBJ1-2	CSVEEEVKDRDYGYTF
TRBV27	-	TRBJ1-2	CASSLTRGSNYGYTF
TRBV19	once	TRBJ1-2	CASRTTGTGGNYGYTF
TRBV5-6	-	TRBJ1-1	CASSLGVPGAGTEAFF
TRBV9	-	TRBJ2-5	CASSLGNGQETQYF
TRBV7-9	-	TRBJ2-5	CASSLGQGDFQETQYF
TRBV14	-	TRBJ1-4	CASSQDQLLTYATSNEKLFF
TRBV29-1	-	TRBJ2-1	CSARTGTGVNEQFF
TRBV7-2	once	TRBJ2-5	CASGGRVKETQYF
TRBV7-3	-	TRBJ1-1	CASSRQVGTEAFF
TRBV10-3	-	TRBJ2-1	CAIRGGLAGNNEQFF
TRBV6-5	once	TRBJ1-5	CASSYNRASNQPQHF
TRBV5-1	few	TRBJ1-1	CASSFERTGGNTEAFF
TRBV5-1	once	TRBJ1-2	CASSSIQGRYGYTF
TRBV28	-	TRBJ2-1	CASRAGGWQFF
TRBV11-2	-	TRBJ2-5	CASSFRPGTAQETQYF
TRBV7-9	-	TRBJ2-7	CASSSLAGGSYEQYF
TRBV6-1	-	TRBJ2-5	CASSGEGRTSGFQETQYF
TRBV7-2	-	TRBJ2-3	CASSIGLAPDTQYF
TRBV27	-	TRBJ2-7	CASMSAPIREGVGISYEQYF
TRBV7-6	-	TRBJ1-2	CASSSNRDRRAWGYTF
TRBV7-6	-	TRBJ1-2	CASSPSRDKANYGYTF